Below, 14 T cell receptor beta chains from the same sample are listed, as sequenced in a study of blood T cell repertoires in COVID-19. Measured with immunoSEQ multiplex PCR; TCRdb has only the in-frame clones, and not every one. The sample consists of about 97,000 clones, about 90% of them appearing once. The specimen was peripheral blood. The receptor set was obtained from a middle-aged man with acute or convalescent COVID-19.

The chain employs TRBV10-3 and TRBJ2-7; possible D gene TRBD2, 8 bases. V lost 11 bases and J lost 2, with 16 bases in between. This CDR3 is 13 amino acids long. Germline values: CDR1 ENHRY, CDR2 SYGVKD. The CDR3 coding sequence is TGTGCCGCGCGGGGGGACAGTCCCTACGAGCAGTACTTC. Translating gives CAARGDSPYEQYF.

This chain joins TRBV18 and TRBJ1-5; TRBD1 matches 11 bases. V dropped 3 bases and J dropped 1; count of bases not matched to a gene: 5. The length of the CDR3 is 17 residues. CDR1 and CDR2 (germline): KGHSH, LQKENI. CDR3 sequence reads: CASSPGQGARSNQPQHF. For the CDR3, the DNA is TGTGCCAGCTCACCCGGACAGGGGGCGCGCAGCAATCAGCCCCAGCATTTT.

This chain uses TRBV5-4 with TRBJ1-3, with D unclear. Germline loops: CDR1 SGHNT, CDR2 YYREEE (reference sequence). The CDR3 is 17 amino acids. The V end lost 0 bases, the J end lost 0 bases, and 13 bases lay between the germline ends. CDR3 nucleotide sequence: TGTGCCAGCAGCTTGGGACACCGTTCGAGCTCTGGAAACACCATATATTTT. It is translated as CASSLGHRSSSGNTIYF.

CDR3 protein: CASINLGGAGGYTF. The CDR3 DNA is TGTGCCAGTATTAATCTAGGAGGCGCCGGTGGCTACACCTTC. The chain links TRBV19 to TRBJ1-2; D is uncertain. Germline CDR1 and CDR2: LNHDA and SQIVND (reference sequence). V was cut by 7 bases and J by 7 bases, with 19 bases left in between. There are 14 residues in the CDR3.

The CDR3 spells CASSFSGGGPLKYQETQYF. CDR3 nucleotide sequence: TGTGCCAGCAGTTTCTCCGGGGGGGGGCCGCTAAAGTACCAAGAGACCCAGTACTTC. This rearrangement joins TRBV28 to TRBJ2-5; TRBD2 matches 8 bases. CDR1 is MDHEN, CDR2 SYDVKM, per germline. The CDR3 has 19 amino acids. V lost 3 bases and J lost 0; bases outside the gene matches: 15.

The chain links TRBV11-2 to TRBJ2-1; TRBD1 aligns across 7 bases. Looked up from germline, CDR1 is SGHAT and CDR2 is FQNNGV. The CDR3 sequence is 15 residues long. Trimming removed 6 bases from V and 5 bases from J; junction bases left unmatched: 10. The CDR3 DNA follows: TGTGCCAGCAGGCGTCCCGGGACAGCAAACAATGAGCAGTTCTTC. Translating gives CASRRPGTANNEQFF.

The genes are TRBV7-7 and TRBJ2-1, with 7 bases that match TRBD1. Looked up from germline, CDR1 is SSHAT and CDR2 is FNYEAQ (reference sequence). V was clipped by 5 bases and J by 8 bases; unmatched bases: 6. The CDR3 contains 13 residues. The CDR3 region has the DNA TGTGCCAGCAGCCTAGACAGGGTCGATGAGCAGTTCTTC. Translating gives CASSLDRVDEQFF.

The gene calls are TRBV7-9 and TRBJ1-1, with unresolved D. V was trimmed by 5 bases and J by 5 bases, leaving 9 bases between them. From germline, CDR1 is SEHNR and CDR2 FQNEAQ (reference sequence). CDR3 length equals 12 residues. CDR3 DNA: TGTGCCAGCAGCCCCCCCCGTACTGAAGCTTTCTTT. This encodes CASSPPRTEAFF. The full variable domain, completed using reference TRBV7-9 and TRBJ1-1, is DTGVSQNPRHKITKRGQNVTFRCDPISEHNRLYWYRQTLGQGPEFLTYFQNEAQLEKSRLLSDRFSAERPKGSFSTLEIQRTEQGDSAMYLCASSPPRTEAFFGQGTRLTVV.

This clone was recorded a few times. The CDR3, as DNA: TGTGCCTGGAGCAGACAGGGCCTTTGGCAGCCCCAGCATTTT. This gives the protein CAWSRQGLWQPQHF. The chain uses TRBV30 and TRBJ1-5; 7 bases are a match to TRBD1. Germline V gene data show CDR1 as GTSNPN and CDR2 as SVGIG (reference sequence). J lost 7 bases, V lost 3 bases, and 9 bases had no gene match. The CDR3 covers 14 residues.

The gene calls are TRBV10-3 and TRBJ1-5, with D uncertain. The CDR3 runs 17 residues. V lost 6 bases, J lost 0 bases, and 18 bases lay in between. The germline gives CDR1 ENHRY, CDR2 SYGVKD. CDR3 region: CAIRTTGSPYSNQPQHF. CDR3 coding DNA: TGTGCCATCAGAACGACCGGGAGCCCTTATAGCAATCAGCCCCAGCATTTT.

The chain joins TRBV19 to TRBJ2-2; the match to TRBD2 covers 9 bases. V gave up 4 bases and J gave up 2 bases; unmatched junction bases: 5. Germline V gene data show CDR1 as LNHDA and CDR2 as SQIVND (reference sequence). The CDR3 has 16 amino acids. CDR3 sequence (DNA): TGTGCCAGTAGTACCAAGCGGGGGGATAACACCGGGGAGCTGTTTTTT. Translated, it gives CASSTKRGDNTGELFF.

The chain joins TRBV24-1 to TRBJ2-3, with 7 bases identical to TRBD1. Unmatched junction bases numbered 1, after V lost 7 bases and J lost 1 base. The CDR3 is made up of 13 amino acids. The V gene's germline CDR1 is KGHDR and CDR2 SFDVKD. The CDR3 DNA sequence: TGTGCCACCAGCACAGGGGGCACAGATACGCAGTATTTT. It is translated as CATSTGGTDTQYF.

The chain uses TRBV19 and TRBJ1-5; 8 bases fit TRBD1. V lost 5 bases, J lost 0 bases, and 12 bases stayed unmatched. Germline-derived CDR1 and CDR2 are LNHDA and SQIVND (reference sequence). The CDR3 runs 18 residues. CDR3 in DNA: TGTGCCAGTAGTCCGAGACAGGGGCTCAGCGATAGCAATCAGCCCCAGCATTTT. Translated: CASSPRQGLSDSNQPQHF. Complete variable domain (other parts from reference TRBV19 and TRBJ1-5): DGGITQSPKYLFRKEGQNVTLSCEQNLNHDAMYWYRQDPGQGLRLIYYSQIVNDFQKGDIAEGYSVSREKKESFPLTVTSAQKNPTAFYLCASSPRQGLSDSNQPQHFGDGTRLSIL.

The chain joins TRBV7-2 to TRBJ1-1; no firm D call. The V end lost 5 bases, the J end lost 7 bases, and 14 bases lay between the germline ends. This CDR3 spans 13 amino acids. Per germline, CDR1 SGHTA and CDR2 FQGNSA. The CDR3 sequence is CASSPRERREAFF. CDR3 DNA: TGTGCCAGCAGCCCGCGGGAAAGACGTGAAGCTTTCTTT.